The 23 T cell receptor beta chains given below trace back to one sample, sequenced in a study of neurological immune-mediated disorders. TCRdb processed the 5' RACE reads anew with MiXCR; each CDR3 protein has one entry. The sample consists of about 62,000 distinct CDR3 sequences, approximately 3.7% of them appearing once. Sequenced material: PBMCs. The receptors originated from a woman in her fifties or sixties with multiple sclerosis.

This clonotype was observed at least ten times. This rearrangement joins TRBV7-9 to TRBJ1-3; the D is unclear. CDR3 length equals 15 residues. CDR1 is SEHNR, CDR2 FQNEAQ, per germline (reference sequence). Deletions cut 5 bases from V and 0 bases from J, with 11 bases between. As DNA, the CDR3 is TGTGCCAGCAGCACCGGATGGAGCTCTGGAAACACCATATATTTT. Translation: CASSTGWSSGNTIYF.

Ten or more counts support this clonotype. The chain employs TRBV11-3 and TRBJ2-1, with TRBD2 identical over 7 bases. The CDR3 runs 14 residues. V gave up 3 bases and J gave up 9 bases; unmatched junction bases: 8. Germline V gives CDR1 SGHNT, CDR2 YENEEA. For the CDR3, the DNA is TGTGCCAGCAGCTTCTCAGGGAGGGTATCTGAGCAGTTCTTC. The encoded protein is CASSFSGRVSEQFF.

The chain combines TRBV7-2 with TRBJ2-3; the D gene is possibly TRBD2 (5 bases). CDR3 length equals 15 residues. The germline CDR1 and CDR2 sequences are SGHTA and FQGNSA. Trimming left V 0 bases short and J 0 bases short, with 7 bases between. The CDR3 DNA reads TGTGCCAGCAGCTTAGCGACTACTAGCACAGATACGCAGTATTTT. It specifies CASSLATTSTDTQYF.

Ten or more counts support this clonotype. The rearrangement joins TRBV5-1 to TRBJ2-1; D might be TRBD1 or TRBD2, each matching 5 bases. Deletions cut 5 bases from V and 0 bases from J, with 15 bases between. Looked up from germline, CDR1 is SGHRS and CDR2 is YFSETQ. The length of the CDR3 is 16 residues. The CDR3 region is CASSTGGSSSYNEQFF. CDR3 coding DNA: TGCGCCAGCAGTACAGGAGGTTCAAGCTCCTACAATGAGCAGTTCTTC.

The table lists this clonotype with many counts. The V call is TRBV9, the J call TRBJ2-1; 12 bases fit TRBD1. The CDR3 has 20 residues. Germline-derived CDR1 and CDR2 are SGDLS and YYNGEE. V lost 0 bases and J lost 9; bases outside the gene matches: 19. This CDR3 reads CASSVAPGQGALGQQAEQFF. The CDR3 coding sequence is TGTGCCAGCAGCGTAGCCCCGGGACAGGGGGCTCTCGGACAACAGGCTGAGCAGTTCTTC.

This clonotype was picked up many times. The CDR3 sequence is CASSQVGLAVETQYF. The CDR3 DNA sequence: TGTGCCAGCAGCCAAGTTGGACTAGCGGTTGAGACCCAGTACTTC. This chain links TRBV3-1 with TRBJ2-5; 10 nucleotides agree with TRBD2. The CDR3 runs 15 residues. V gave up 1 base and J gave up 5 bases; unmatched junction bases: 4. From germline, CDR1 is LGHDT and CDR2 YNNKEL (reference sequence).

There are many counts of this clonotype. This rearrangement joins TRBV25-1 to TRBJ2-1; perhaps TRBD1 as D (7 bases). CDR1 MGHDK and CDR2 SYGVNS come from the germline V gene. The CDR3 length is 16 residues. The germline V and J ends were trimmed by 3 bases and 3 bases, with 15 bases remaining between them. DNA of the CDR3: TGTGCCAGCAGTGACTCGACAGGGCGGGACTACAATGAGCAGTTCTTC. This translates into CASSDSTGRDYNEQFF.

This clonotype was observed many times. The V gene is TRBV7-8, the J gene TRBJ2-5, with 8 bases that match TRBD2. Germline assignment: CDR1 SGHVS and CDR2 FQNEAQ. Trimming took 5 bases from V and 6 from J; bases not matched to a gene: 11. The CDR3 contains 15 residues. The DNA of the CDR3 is TGTGCCAGCAGCACTACCGGGACTAGAGCGAAGACCCAGTACTTC. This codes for CASSTTGTRAKTQYF.

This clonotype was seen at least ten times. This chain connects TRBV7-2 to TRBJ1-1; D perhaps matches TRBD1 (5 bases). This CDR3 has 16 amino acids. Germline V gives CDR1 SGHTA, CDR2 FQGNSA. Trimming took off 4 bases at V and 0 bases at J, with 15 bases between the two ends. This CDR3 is CASSSSWGGMNTEAFF. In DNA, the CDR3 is TGTGCCAGCAGCTCATCCTGGGGGGGGATGAACACTGAAGCTTTCTTT. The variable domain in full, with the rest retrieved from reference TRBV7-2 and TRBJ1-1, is GAGVSQSPSNKVTEKGKDVELRCDPISGHTALYWYRQSLGQGLEFLIYFQGNSAPDKSGLPSDRFSAERTGGSVSTLTIQRTQQEDSAVYLCASSSSWGGMNTEAFFGQGTRLTVV.

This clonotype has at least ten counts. CDR3 protein: CASSLRENTDTQYF. The DNA of the CDR3 is TGCGCCAGCAGCTTAAGAGAGAACACAGATACGCAGTATTTT. The chain links TRBV5-1 to TRBJ2-3; D not resolved. Trimming shortened V by 2 bases and J by 2 bases, and 9 bases separated the two germline ends. CDR1 SGHRS and CDR2 YFSETQ come from the germline V gene. The CDR3 extends over 14 amino acids.

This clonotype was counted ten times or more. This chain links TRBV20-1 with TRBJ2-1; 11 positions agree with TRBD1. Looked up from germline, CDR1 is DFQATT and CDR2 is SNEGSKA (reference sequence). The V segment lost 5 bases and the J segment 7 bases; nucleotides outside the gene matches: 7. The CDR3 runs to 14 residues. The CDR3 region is CSAPNGQGANEQFF. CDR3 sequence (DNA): TGCAGTGCTCCGAACGGACAGGGGGCTAATGAGCAGTTCTTC.

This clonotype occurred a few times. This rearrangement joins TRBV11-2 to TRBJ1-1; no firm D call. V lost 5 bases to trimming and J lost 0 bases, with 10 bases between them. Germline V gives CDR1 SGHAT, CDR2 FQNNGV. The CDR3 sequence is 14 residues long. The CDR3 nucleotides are TGTGCCAGCAGCATTGGCATGATGAACACTGAAGCTTTCTTT. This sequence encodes CASSIGMMNTEAFF.

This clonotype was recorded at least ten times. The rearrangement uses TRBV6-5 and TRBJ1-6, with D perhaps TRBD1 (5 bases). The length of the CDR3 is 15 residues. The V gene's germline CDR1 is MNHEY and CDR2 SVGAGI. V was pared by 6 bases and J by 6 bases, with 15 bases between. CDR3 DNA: TGTGCCAGCAGACTAGACCGGGGCGCTAATTCACCCCTCCACTTT. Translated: CASRLDRGANSPLHF.

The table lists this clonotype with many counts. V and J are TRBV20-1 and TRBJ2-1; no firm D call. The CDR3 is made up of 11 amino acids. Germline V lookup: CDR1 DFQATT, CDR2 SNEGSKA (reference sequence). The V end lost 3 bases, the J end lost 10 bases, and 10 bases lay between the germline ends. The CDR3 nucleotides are TGCAGTGCTAGCAACGGGTACGAGCAGTTCTTC. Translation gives CSASNGYEQFF.

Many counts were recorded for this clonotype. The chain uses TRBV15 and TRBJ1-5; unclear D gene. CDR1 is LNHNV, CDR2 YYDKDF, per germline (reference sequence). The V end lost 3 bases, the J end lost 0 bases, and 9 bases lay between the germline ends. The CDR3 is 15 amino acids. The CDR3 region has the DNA TGTGCCACCAGCAGGGGAAAGATTAGCAATCAGCCCCAGCATTTT. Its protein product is CATSRGKISNQPQHF.

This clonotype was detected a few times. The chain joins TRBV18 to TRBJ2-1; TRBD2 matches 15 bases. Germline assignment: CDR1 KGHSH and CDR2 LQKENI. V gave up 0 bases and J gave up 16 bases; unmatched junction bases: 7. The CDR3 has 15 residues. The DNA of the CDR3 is TGTGCCAGCTCACCACCGGGACTAGCGGGAGGCGTTGATTTCTTC. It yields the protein CASSPPGLAGGVDFF.

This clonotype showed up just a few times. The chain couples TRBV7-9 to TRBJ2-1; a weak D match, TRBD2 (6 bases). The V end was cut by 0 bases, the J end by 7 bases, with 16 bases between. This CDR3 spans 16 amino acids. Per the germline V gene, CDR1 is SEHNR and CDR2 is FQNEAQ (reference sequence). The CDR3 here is CASSLAPGVVGNEQFF. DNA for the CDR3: TGTGCCAGCAGCTTAGCACCGGGAGTAGTGGGTAATGAGCAGTTCTTC.

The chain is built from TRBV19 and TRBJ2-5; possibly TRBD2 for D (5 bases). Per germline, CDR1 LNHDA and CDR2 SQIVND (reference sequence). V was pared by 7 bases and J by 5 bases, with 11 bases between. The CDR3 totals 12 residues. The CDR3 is CASNSGVETQYF. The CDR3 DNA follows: TGTGCCAGTAATTCCGGGGTCGAGACCCAGTACTTC.

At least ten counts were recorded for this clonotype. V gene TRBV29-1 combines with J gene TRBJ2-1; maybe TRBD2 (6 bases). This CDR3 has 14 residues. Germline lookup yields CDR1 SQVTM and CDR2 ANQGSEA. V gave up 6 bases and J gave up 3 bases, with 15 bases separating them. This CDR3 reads CSVYIQRVYNEQFF. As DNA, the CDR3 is TGCAGCGTCTATATACAGCGGGTCTACAATGAGCAGTTCTTC.

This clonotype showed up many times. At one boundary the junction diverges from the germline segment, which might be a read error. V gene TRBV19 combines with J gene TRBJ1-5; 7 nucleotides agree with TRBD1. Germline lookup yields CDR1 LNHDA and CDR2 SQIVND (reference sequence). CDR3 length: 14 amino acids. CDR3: CASSIAGGDQPQNF. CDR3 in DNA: TGTGCCAGTAGTATTGCAGGGGGGGATCAGCCCCAGAATTTT.

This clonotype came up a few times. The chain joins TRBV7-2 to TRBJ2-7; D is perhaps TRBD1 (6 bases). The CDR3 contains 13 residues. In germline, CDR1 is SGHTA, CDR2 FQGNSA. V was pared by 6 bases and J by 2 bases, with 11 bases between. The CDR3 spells CASRSGHPYEQYF. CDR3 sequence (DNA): TGTGCCAGCAGGTCGGGACACCCCTACGAGCAGTACTTC.

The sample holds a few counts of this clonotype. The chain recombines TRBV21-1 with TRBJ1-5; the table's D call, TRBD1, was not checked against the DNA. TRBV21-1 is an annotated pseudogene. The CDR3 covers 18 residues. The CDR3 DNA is TGTGCCAGCAGCAAGCCCGACAGGGGATGCTTTGGCAATCAGCCCCAGAATTTT. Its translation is CASSKPDRGCFGNQPQNF.

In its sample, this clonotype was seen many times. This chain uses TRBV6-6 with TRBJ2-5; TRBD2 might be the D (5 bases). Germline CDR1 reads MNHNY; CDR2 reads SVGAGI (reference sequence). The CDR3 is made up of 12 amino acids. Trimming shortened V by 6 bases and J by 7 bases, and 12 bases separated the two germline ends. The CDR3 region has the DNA TGTGCCAGCAGCGGACTCGAGGGGACCCAGTACTTC. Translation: CASSGLEGTQYF.